A selection of T cell receptor beta chains follows, all from one sample in a study of cytomegalovirus exposure and HLA in healthy donors. The table came from immunoSEQ multiplex PCR; TCRdb's copy has only in-frame clones and leaves some out. The data contain about 97,000 clones, less than 95% of them singletons. What was sequenced was PBMCs. These receptor sequences come from a woman aged 18-30 years in good health and CMV-seronegative. Each CDR3 is given with its conserved first and last residue. The D gene is left open where the match is weak. Size is omitted from some rows. Given values are once, few, many or a class for expanded clones.

TRBD2	TRBJ2-5	TRBV7-7	.	15	CASSAGGTSGETQYF	TGTGCTAGCAGCGCCGGGGGGACTAGCGGTGAGACCCAGTACTTC
.	TRBJ2-3	TRBV4-1	.	16	CASSGGGGLYTDTQYF	TGCGCCAGCAGCGGAGGAGGAGGGTTATACACAGATACGCAGTATTTT
TRBD2	TRBJ2-5	TRBV7-6	.	16	CASSSQTSGAQETQYF	TGTGCCAGCAGCTCACAGACTAGCGGGGCACAAGAGACCCAGTACTTC
TRBD2	TRBJ2-1	TRBV7-7	.	16	CASSPGGLAGADEQFF	TGTGCTAGCAGCCCAGGAGGATTAGCGGGAGCGGATGAGCAGTTCTTC
.	TRBJ2-2	TRBV29-1	once	14	CSVFGTSPTGELFF	TGCAGCGTTTTTGGGACATCCCCCACCGGGGAGCTGTTTTTT
.	TRBJ2-5	TRBV9	.	13	CASSGSVAETQYF	TGTGCCAGCAGCGGTAGCGTAGCGGAGACCCAGTACTTC
.	TRBJ1-1	TRBV6-6	once	14	CASSYFPEFPEAFF	TGTGCCAGCAGTTACTTCCCAGAATTCCCTGAAGCTTTCTTT
.	TRBJ1-6	TRBV28	.	14	CASSQGLSREPLHF	TGTGCCAGCAGCCAAGGACTCTCAAGGGAACCCCTCCACTTT
.	TRBJ2-5	TRBV2	.	15	CASFYDRGGGETQYF	TGTGCCAGCTTTTATGATAGGGGGGGCGGGGAGACCCAGTACTTC
.	TRBJ1-1	TRBV11-2	.	13	CASSLGEATEAFF	TGTGCCAGCAGCTTAGGAGAAGCCACTGAAGCTTTCTTT
TRBD1	TRBJ1-5	TRBV27	.	14	CASSSGQGGQPQHF	TGTGCCAGCAGTTCGGGACAGGGAGGTCAGCCCCAGCATTTT
TRBD1	TRBJ2-6	TRBV4-3	.	16	CASSPRDRDGANVLTF	TGCGCCAGCAGCCCCCGGGACAGGGATGGGGCCAACGTCCTGACTTTC